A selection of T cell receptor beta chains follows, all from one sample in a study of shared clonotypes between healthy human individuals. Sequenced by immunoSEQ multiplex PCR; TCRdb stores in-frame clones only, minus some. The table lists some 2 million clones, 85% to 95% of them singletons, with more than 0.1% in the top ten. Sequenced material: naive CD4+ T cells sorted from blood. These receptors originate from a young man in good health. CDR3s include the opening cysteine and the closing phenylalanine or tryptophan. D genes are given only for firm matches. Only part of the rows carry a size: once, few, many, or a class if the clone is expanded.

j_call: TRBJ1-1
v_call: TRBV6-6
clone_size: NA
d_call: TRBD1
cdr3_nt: TGTGCCAGCAGTTCTGTTCCGGGACAGGGACACACTGAAGCTTTCTTT
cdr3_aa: CASSSVPGQGHTEAFF

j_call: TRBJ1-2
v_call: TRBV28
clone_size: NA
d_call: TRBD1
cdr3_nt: TGTGCCAGCAGGAAACAGGGGGGGACTCTTGGCTACACCTTC
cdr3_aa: CASRKQGGTLGYTF

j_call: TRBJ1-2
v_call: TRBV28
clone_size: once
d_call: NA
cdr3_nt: TGTGCCAGCAGCCGGGGCCTAAACTATGGCTACACCTTC
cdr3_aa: CASSRGLNYGYTF

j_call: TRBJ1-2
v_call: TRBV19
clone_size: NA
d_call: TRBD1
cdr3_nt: TGTGCCAGTAGTATCCGGCAGGGGGAGGTTAGCTACACCTTC
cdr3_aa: CASSIRQGEVSYTF

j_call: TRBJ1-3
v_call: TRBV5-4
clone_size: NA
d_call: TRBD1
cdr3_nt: TGTGCCAGCAGCTCACAGACAGGGGAGGGTGGAAACACCATATATTTT
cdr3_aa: CASSSQTGEGGNTIYF

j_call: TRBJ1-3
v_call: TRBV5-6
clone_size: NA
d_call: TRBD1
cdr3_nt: TGTGCCAGCAGCGCGACAGGGAGCTACGGAAACACCATATATTTT
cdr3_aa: CASSATGSYGNTIYF

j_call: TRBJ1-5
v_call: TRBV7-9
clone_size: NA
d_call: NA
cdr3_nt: TGTGCCAGCAGCCCTCAGGGTCAGCCCCAGCATTTT
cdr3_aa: CASSPQGQPQHF

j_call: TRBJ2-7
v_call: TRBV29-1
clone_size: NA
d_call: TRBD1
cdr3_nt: TGCAGCGCTGGAGAGACAGGGGCGGGCGAGCAGTACTTC
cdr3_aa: CSAGETGAGEQYF

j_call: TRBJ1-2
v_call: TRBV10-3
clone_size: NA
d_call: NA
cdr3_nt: TGTGCCATCAGTGAGGGCGCCGAGTGGAGCCTTAACTATGGCTACACCTTC
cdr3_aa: CAISEGAEWSLNYGYTF

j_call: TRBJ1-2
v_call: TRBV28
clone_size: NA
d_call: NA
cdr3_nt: TGTGCCAGCAGCATATCCACAGGGAGCTATGGCTACACCTTC
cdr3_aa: CASSISTGSYGYTF

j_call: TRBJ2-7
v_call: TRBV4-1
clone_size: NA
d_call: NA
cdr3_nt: TGCGCCAGCAGCCAAGATCATCAGCGGATACAGTACTTC
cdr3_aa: CASSQDHQRIQYF

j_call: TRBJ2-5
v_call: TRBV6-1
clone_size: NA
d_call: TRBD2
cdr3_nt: TGTGCCAGCAGTGAAGGGGGACTAGTATCACTGACCCAGTACTTC
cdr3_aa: CASSEGGLVSLTQYF

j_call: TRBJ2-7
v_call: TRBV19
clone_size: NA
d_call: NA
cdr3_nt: TGTGCCGGCCGAATGGACCCCCGTGTCGAGCAGTACTTC
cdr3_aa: CAGRMDPRVEQYF